The clone carrying this T cell receptor beta chain turned up a few times. No antigen is known for it. Proliferating CFSE-low MLR cells were sequenced to define alloreactive TCRbeta sequences. Assay: immunoSEQ multiplex PCR; the TCRdb copy retains only in-frame clones and omits some. The sample has approximately 5,100 clones, about 32% seen once; the top ten hold about 5.5%. Germline V gene sequence: CDR1 MDHEN, CDR2 SYDVKM. Trimming at V came to 6 bases and at J to 5 bases, leaving 7 bases not matched to a gene. CDR3 length equals 15 residues. The data were taken from a study of T cell clones after liver transplantation. General study points: These preliminary findings come from unstandardized post-transplant sampling times.

The TCR originated in a human patient who received a liver transplant. A share of the T cells may be of graft donor origin. Sequenced: CD4+ T cells from cultured PBMCs. The V gene is TRBV28, the J gene TRBJ2-1; 10 bases fit TRBD2. In DNA form, the CDR3 reads TGTGCCAGCAGCGTAGCGGGAGGAGGTAACAATGAGCAGTTCTTC. This gives the protein CASSVAGGGNNEQFF.